Below are 25 T cell receptor beta chains sequenced from a single sample in a study of T cells after yellow fever vaccination. TCRdb re-called the 5' RACE reads with MiXCR, one entry per CDR3 protein. The sample has about 220,000 distinct CDR3 sequences, around 6.7% seen once. The input for sequencing was CD4+ T cells sorted from PBMCs, taken on the day of the yellow fever booster vaccination. These receptor sequences come from a man aged 25 to 45 who received the YFV17D yellow fever vaccine.

This clonotype was seen only a few times. V is TRBV7-9 and J is TRBJ2-2, with unresolved D. Germline CDR1 SEHNR, CDR2 FQNEAQ (reference sequence). Trimming stripped 7 bases from V and 7 bases from J, with 13 bases between. The CDR3 spans 13 residues. CDR3 sequence (DNA): TGTGCCAGCATAATCTGGCCTTACGGGGAGCTGTTTTTT. Protein product: CASIIWPYGELFF.

The chain combines TRBV20-1 with TRBJ2-7, with D uncertain. CDR3 length equals 14 residues. Trimming left V 6 bases short and J 2 bases short, with 17 bases between. Germline CDR1 is DFQATT and CDR2 is SNEGSKA (reference sequence). CDR3 coding DNA: TGCAGTGCAACCAGTGGACGCGACCCCTACGAGCAGTACTTC. The encoded protein is CSATSGRDPYEQYF.

This clonotype was detected ten times or more. The chain has TRBV7-2 and TRBJ2-3, with D tentatively TRBD2 (5 bases). Per germline, CDR1 SGHTA and CDR2 FQGNSA. CDR3 size: 15 residues. V shed 2 bases and J shed 0 bases, with 9 bases lying between them. The DNA for the CDR3 is TGTGCCAGCAGCTTATCGCGGGCTAGCACAGATACGCAGTATTTT. It is translated as CASSLSRASTDTQYF.

This clonotype appeared many times. This chain joins TRBV9 and TRBJ2-2; the D gene could be TRBD1 or TRBD2 (5 bases each). The germline gives CDR1 SGDLS, CDR2 YYNGEE. This CDR3 contains 16 residues. V lost 4 bases and J lost 4, with 17 bases in between. The CDR3 nucleotides read TGTGCCAGCAGCCGTGGTGGGACCCCAAGCACCGGGGAGCTGTTTTTT. It is translated as CASSRGGTPSTGELFF.

This clonotype was detected many times. The chain couples TRBV5-1 to TRBJ2-2, with D perhaps matching TRBD1 (6 bases). Trimming took off 3 bases at V and 3 bases at J, with 15 bases between the two ends. Germline values: CDR1 SGHRS, CDR2 YFSETQ. This CDR3 spans 16 amino acids. In nucleotides, the CDR3 is TGCGCCAGCAGCTCCACAGGGAATCGAGACACCGGGGAGCTGTTTTTT. This translates into CASSSTGNRDTGELFF. Variable domain in full (rest from reference TRBV5-1 and TRBJ2-2): KAGVTQTPRYLIKTRGQQVTLSCSPISGHRSVSWYQQTPGQGLQFLFEYFSETQRNKGNFPGRFSGRQFSNSRSEMNVSTLELGDSALYLCASSSTGNRDTGELFFGEGSRLTVL.

This clonotype was recorded at least ten times. This chain links TRBV5-1 with TRBJ2-5; TRBD1 matches 7 bases. CDR3 length: 14 residues. The germline CDR1 and CDR2 sequences are SGHRS and YFSETQ. Trimming at V came to 4 bases and at J to 1 base, leaving 4 bases not matched to a gene. DNA of the CDR3: TGCGCCAGCAGCCCGGGACAGACCCAAGAGACCCAGTACTTC. Protein: CASSPGQTQETQYF.

This clonotype was observed a few times. The chain has TRBV11-2 and TRBJ2-5, with D possibly being TRBD2 (5 bases). V lost 0 bases and J 0 bases, leaving 8 bases between the germline ends. Germline V gene sequence: CDR1 SGHAT, CDR2 FQNNGV. This CDR3 is built from 15 residues. CDR3 DNA sequence: TGTGCCAGCAGCTTAGATCGGGGTAACCAAGAGACCCAGTACTTC. Its translation is CASSLDRGNQETQYF.

The chain recombines TRBV20-1 with TRBJ2-5, with 10 bases that match TRBD2. Unmatched junction bases numbered 6, after V lost 7 bases and J lost 4 bases. Germline CDR1 and CDR2: DFQATT and SNEGSKA (reference sequence). The length of the CDR3 is 13 residues. The CDR3 DNA follows: TGCAGTGTTCCTAGCGGGAGTCGAGAGACCCAGTACTTC. As protein: CSVPSGSRETQYF.

This rearrangement joins TRBV19 to TRBJ1-1, with 9 bases identical to TRBD1. The V gene's germline CDR1 is LNHDA and CDR2 SQIVND (reference sequence). This CDR3 spans 16 amino acids. V was pared by 4 bases and J by 0 bases, with 6 bases of the junction left unmatched. In nucleotides, the CDR3 is TGTGCCAGTAGTACGGACAGGGGCCTTTTGAACACTGAAGCTTTCTTT. The encoded protein is CASSTDRGLLNTEAFF. Variable domain in full (rest from reference TRBV19 and TRBJ1-1): DGGITQSPKYLFRKEGQNVTLSCEQNLNHDAMYWYRQDPGQGLRLIYYSQIVNDFQKGDIAEGYSVSREKKESFPLTVTSAQKNPTAFYLCASSTDRGLLNTEAFFGQGTRLTVV.

This clonotype was observed many times. This chain links TRBV23-1 with TRBJ2-1, with TRBD2 matching over 9 bases. TRBV23-1 is marked as an open reading frame, function uncertain. J gave up 1 base and V 8 bases, and 18 bases lay outside the gene matches. The CDR3 has 19 residues. For the CDR3, the DNA is TGCGCCAGCCCCCGGGAGTCAATCAGCGGGGGGTCATCCTACAATGAGCAGTTCTTC. Translation: CASPRESISGGSSYNEQFF.

This rearrangement joins TRBV7-2 to TRBJ2-5; 12 nucleotides match TRBD1. CDR3 length: 15 residues. J gave up 9 bases and V 4 bases, and 9 bases lay outside the gene matches. Per germline, CDR1 SGHTA and CDR2 FQGNSA. The CDR3 is CASSSGQGAFRAQYF. In DNA, the CDR3 is TGTGCCAGCAGCTCGGGACAGGGGGCGTTTCGGGCCCAGTACTTC. Filled out from reference TRBV7-2 and TRBJ2-5, the complete variable domain reads GAGVSQSPSNKVTEKGKDVELRCDPISGHTALYWYRQSLGQGLEFLIYFQGNSAPDKSGLPSDRFSAERTGGSVSTLTIQRTQQEDSAVYLCASSSGQGAFRAQYFGPGTRLLVL.

This clonotype was seen a few times. The CDR3: CSAREVSSIGKNIQYF. CDR3 nucleotide sequence: TGCAGTGCTAGAGAGGTCTCTTCCATAGGCAAAAACATTCAGTACTTC. This sequence joins TRBV20-1 and TRBJ2-4, with D unresolved. This CDR3 contains 16 residues. Germline-derived CDR1 and CDR2 are DFQATT and SNEGSKA (reference sequence). Trimming pared 0 bases from V and 3 bases from J, leaving 15 bases between.

This clonotype has a count of ten or more. The rearrangement links TRBV2 to TRBJ2-1, with 13 bases identical to TRBD2. Trimming removed 6 bases from V and 8 bases from J; junction bases left unmatched: 4. The germline V gene encodes CDR1 SNHLY and CDR2 FYNNEI. This CDR3 is 14 amino acids long. This CDR3 is CASRGTSGAHEQFF. The CDR3 DNA is TGTGCCAGCAGAGGGACTAGCGGGGCCCATGAGCAGTTCTTC.

The J gene is TRBJ2-5, the V gene TRBV6-1, with D possibly matching TRBD2 (5 bases). Trimming cost V 4 bases and J 7 bases, with 16 bases left between them. CDR3 length equals 14 residues. CDR1 and CDR2 from the germline V gene are MNHNS and SASEGT. CDR3 coding DNA: TGTGCCAGCAGTGGAGACTACTCGACGAGGACCCAGTACTTC. Protein: CASSGDYSTRTQYF.

This rearrangement joins TRBV20-1 to TRBJ2-1; 9 positions match TRBD2. Germline CDR1 DFQATT, CDR2 SNEGSKA (reference sequence). This CDR3 has 14 amino acids. V dropped 5 bases and J dropped 7; count of bases not matched to a gene: 9. The DNA for the CDR3 is TGCAGTGCTCCCTATAGCGGGAGTGGAAATGAGCAGTTCTTC. Protein product: CSAPYSGSGNEQFF.

This clonotype was observed a handful of times. This chain connects TRBV2 to TRBJ2-1, with D hard to call. The CDR3 extends over 16 amino acids. Germline V CDR1 and CDR2: SNHLY, FYNNEI. V shed 4 bases and J shed 0 bases, with 13 bases lying between them. The CDR3 here is CASSVSSGFSYNEQFF. DNA of the CDR3: TGTGCCAGCAGTGTTAGCTCCGGGTTCTCCTACAATGAGCAGTTCTTC. The full variable domain, with the rest looked up from reference TRBV2 and TRBJ2-1, is EPEVTQTPSHQVTQMGQEVILRCVPISNHLYFYWYRQILGQKVEFLVSFYNNEISEKSEIFDDQFSVERPDGSNFTLKIRSTKLEDSAMYFCASSVSSGFSYNEQFFGPGTRLTVL.

This chain joins TRBV20-1 and TRBJ2-7, with TRBD2 identical over 13 bases. CDR1 is DFQATT, CDR2 SNEGSKA, per germline (reference sequence). V was clipped by 1 base and J by 1 base; unmatched bases: 4. This CDR3 has 16 amino acids. CDR3 nucleotides: TGCAGTGCTAGAGGGACTAGCGGGAGAAGTTCCTACGAGCAGTACTTC. This codes for CSARGTSGRSSYEQYF.

This clonotype showed up just a few times. This chain uses TRBV6-6 with TRBJ1-2; D not certain. Per the germline V gene, CDR1 is MNHNY and CDR2 is SVGAGI (reference sequence). The CDR3 loop spans 13 amino acids. V was shortened by 7 bases and J by 7 bases, with 16 bases between the two germline ends. The DNA for the CDR3 is TGTGCCAGCACCGCCGGTGGACGTATTGGCTACACCTTC. Translation gives CASTAGGRIGYTF.

This clonotype was counted many times. This chain joins TRBV14 and TRBJ2-7, with 8 bases that match TRBD1. Germline assignment: CDR1 SGHDN and CDR2 FVKESK. J was trimmed by 2 bases and V by 3 bases; bases with no gene match: 3. This CDR3 contains 14 residues. The CDR3 region has the DNA TGTGCCAGCAGCCACCTGGGACAGGCCTACGAGCAGTACTTC. It translates to CASSHLGQAYEQYF.

This clonotype was observed at least ten times. The CDR3 coding sequence is TGTGCCAGCAGCCCTAGGGACAACTCCTACGAGCAGTACTTC. Its protein is CASSPRDNSYEQYF. V gene TRBV6-1 combines with J gene TRBJ2-7, with a tentative D call TRBD1 (6 bases). V was shortened by 6 bases and J by 0 bases, with 12 bases between the two germline ends. This CDR3 is built from 14 residues. The germline V gene encodes CDR1 MNHNS and CDR2 SASEGT.

This clonotype was found many times. CDR3 protein: CASSFGAGGVQETQYF. CDR3 bases: TGCGCCAGCAGCTTCGGAGCGGGAGGAGTTCAAGAGACCCAGTACTTC. This chain uses TRBV5-1 with TRBJ2-5, with 9 bases fitting TRBD2. In germline, CDR1 is SGHRS, CDR2 YFSETQ. The CDR3 runs to 16 residues. V trimming: 2 bases; J trimming: 2 bases; junction bases outside the gene matches: 7.

This clonotype was seen a few times. As DNA, the CDR3 is TGTGCCAGCAGCTTTACCAGACAGGGGAACTCCTACGAGCAGTACTTC. It is translated as CASSFTRQGNSYEQYF. The chain links TRBV7-6 to TRBJ2-7; 8 nucleotides match TRBD1. The CDR3 spans 16 residues. J was trimmed by 0 bases and V by 3 bases; bases with no gene match: 7. Germline-derived CDR1 and CDR2 are SGHVS and FNYEAQ.

The chain combines TRBV20-1 with TRBJ1-4, with a possible D match to TRBD1 (6 bases). The V end was cut by 6 bases, the J end by 8 bases, with 13 bases between. CDR3 length: 12 residues. Germline V gives CDR1 DFQATT, CDR2 SNEGSKA (reference sequence). CDR3 amino acids: CSAVGQKEKLFF. The CDR3 nucleotides read TGCAGTGCCGTAGGACAGAAGGAAAAACTGTTTTTT.

The J gene is TRBJ2-3, the V gene TRBV7-3; 8 bases agree with TRBD1. Germline trimming cut 3 bases from V and 4 bases from J; bases unmatched to any gene: 12. Germline values: CDR1 SGHTA, CDR2 FQGTGA. This CDR3 is 17 amino acids long. This CDR3 reads CASSLGDRLRSSDTQYF. DNA for the CDR3: TGTGCCAGCAGCTTGGGGGACAGGCTTCGATCGTCAGATACGCAGTATTTT.

The table lists this clonotype with many counts. The chain links TRBV7-2 to TRBJ2-7; the D is unclear. CDR1 and CDR2 (germline): SGHTA, FQGNSA. This CDR3 spans 12 amino acids. V was clipped by 8 bases and J by 6 bases, with 14 bases between them. CDR3 coding DNA: TGTGCCAGCGCTGTTGACATGGGCGAGCAGTACTTC. This translates into CASAVDMGEQYF.